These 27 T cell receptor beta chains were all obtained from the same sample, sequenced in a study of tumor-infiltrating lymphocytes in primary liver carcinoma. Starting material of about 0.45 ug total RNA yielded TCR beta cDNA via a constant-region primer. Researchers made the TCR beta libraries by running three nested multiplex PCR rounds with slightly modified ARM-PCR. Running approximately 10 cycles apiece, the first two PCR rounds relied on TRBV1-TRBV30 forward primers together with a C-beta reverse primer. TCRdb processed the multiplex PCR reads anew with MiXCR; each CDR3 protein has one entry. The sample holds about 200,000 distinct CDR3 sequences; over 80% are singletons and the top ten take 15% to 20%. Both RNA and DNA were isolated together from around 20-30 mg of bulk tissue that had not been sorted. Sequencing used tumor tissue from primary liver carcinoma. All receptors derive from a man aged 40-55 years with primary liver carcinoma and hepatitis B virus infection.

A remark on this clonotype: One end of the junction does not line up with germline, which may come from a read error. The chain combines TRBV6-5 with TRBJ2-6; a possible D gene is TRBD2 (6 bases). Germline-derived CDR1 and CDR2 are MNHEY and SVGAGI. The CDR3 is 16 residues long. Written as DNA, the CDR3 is TGTGCCAGCAGTTACTCATGGGACTCTGGGGCCAATGTCCTGACTTTC. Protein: CASSYSWDSGANVLTF.

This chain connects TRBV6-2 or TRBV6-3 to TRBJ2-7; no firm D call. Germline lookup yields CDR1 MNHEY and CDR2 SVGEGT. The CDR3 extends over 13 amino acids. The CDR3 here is CGRSYQVPYEQYF. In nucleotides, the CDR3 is TGTGGCAGGAGTTACCAGGTACCCTACGAGCAGTACTTC.

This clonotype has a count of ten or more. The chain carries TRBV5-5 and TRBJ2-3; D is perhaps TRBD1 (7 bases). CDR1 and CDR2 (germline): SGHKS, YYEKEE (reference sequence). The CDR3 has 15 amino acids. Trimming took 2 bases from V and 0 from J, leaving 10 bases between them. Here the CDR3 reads CASSFRGASTDTQYF. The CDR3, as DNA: TGTGCCAGCAGCTTCAGGGGGGCTAGCACAGATACGCAGTATTTT. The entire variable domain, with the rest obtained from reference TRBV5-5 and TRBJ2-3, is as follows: DAGVTQSPTHLIKTRGQQVTLRCSPISGHKSVSWYQQVLGQGPQFIFQYYEKEERGRGNFPDRFSARQFPNYSSELNVNALLLGDSALYLCASSFRGASTDTQYFGPGTRLTVL.

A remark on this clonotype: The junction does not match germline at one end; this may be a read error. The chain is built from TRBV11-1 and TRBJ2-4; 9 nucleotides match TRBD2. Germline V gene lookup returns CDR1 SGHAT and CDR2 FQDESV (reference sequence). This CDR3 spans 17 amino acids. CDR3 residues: CVSNFPGTSWTKNVQYF. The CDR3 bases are TGTGTCAGCAACTTTCCCGGGACTAGCTGGACCAAAAACGTTCAGTACTTC.

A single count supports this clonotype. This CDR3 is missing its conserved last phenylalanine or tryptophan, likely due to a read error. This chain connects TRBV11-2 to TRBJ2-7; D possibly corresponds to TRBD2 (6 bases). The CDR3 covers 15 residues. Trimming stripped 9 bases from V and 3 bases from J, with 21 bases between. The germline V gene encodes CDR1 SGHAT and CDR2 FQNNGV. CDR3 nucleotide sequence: TGTGCCAGTGGCTTAGTTAGCGGAGTTGACTACGAGCAGTACTTG. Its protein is CASGLVSGVDYEQYL.

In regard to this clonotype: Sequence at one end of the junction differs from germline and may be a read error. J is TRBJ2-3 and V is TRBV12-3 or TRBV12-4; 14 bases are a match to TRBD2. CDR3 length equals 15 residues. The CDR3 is CASDGGLAGENTQYF. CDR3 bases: TGTGCCAGCGATGGGGGACTAGCGGGAGAGAATACGCAATATTTT.

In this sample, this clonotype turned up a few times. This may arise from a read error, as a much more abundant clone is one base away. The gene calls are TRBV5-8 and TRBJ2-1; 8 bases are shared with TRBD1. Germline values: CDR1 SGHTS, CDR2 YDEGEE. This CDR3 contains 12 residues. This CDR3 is CVSSWGQGAQFF. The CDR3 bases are TGTGTCAGCAGCTGGGGCCAGGGGGCCCAGTTCTTC.

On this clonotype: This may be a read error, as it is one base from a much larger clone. The DNA of the CDR3 is TGTGCCAGCAGCTTAAGTGGCGGTGTGCAGTTCTTC. Translating gives CASSLSGGVQFF. The rearrangement uses TRBV7-9 and TRBJ2-1; D not resolved. The V end was cut by 2 bases, the J end by 12 bases, with 11 bases between. Looked up from germline, CDR1 is SEHNR and CDR2 is FQNEAQ (reference sequence). The CDR3 is 12 residues long.

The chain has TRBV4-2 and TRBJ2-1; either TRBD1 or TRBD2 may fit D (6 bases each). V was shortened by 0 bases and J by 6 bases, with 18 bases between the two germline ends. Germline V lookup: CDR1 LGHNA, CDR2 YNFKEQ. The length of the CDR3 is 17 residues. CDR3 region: CASSQEERVKGVNEQFF. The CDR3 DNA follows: TGTGCCAGCAGCCAAGAGGAGCGGGTTAAGGGGGTCAATGAGCAGTTCTTC.

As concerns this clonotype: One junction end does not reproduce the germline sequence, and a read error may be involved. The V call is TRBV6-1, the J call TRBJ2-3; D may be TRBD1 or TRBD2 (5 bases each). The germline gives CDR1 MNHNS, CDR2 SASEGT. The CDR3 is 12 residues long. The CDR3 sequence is CATSNGGATQYF. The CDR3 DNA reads TGTGCCACCAGTAATGGGGGAGCTACGCAGTATTTT.

The CDR3 loop is CAGSLFLETQYF. CDR3 bases: TGTGCCGGTAGCTTGTTTCTAGAGACCCAGTACTTC. V gene TRBV5-4 combines with J gene TRBJ2-5; the D is unclear. Trimming took 10 bases from V and 4 from J, leaving 14 bases between them. The germline V gene encodes CDR1 SGHNT and CDR2 YYREEE (reference sequence). The CDR3 has 12 residues.

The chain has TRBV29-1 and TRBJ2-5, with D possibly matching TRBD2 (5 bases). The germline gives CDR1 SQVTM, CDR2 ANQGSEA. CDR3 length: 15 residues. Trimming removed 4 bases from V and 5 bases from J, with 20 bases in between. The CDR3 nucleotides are TGCAGCGTTGTATACGCGGCGGGTAGACCGGAGACCCAGTACTTC. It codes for CSVVYAAGRPETQYF.

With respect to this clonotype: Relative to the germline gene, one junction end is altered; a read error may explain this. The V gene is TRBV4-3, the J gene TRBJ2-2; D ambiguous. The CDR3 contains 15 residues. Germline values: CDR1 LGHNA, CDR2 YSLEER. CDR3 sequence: CASRYIAPFSGELFF. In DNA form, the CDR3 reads TGTGCCAGCAGATATATAGCACCTTTCTCCGGGGAGCTGTTTTTT.

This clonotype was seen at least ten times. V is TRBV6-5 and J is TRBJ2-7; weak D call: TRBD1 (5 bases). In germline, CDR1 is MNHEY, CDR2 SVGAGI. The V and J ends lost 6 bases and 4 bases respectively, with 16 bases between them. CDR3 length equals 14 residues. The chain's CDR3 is CASRPLGPGYEQYF. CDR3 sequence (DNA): TGTGCCAGCAGACCCCTCGGGCCAGGGTACGAGCAGTACTTC.

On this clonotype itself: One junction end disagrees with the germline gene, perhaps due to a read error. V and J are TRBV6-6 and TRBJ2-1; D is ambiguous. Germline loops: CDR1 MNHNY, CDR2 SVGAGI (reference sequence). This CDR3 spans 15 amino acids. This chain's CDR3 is CASSPWTDSYNEQSF. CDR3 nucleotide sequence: TGTGCCAGCAGTCCCTGGACGGATTCCTACAATGAGCAGTCCTTC.

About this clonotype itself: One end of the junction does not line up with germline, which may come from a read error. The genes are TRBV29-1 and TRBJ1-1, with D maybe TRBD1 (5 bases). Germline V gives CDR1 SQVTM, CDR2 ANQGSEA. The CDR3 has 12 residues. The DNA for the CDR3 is TGCTGCGTTGACGGGGGTCCCAGGGAGACTTTCTTT. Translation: CCVDGGPRETFF.

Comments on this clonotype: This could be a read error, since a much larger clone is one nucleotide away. CDR3 loop: CVSSPRDNEQFF. The CDR3 region has the DNA TGTGTCAGCAGCCCCCGCGACAATGAGCAGTTCTTC. V and J are TRBV7-9 and TRBJ2-1; the D is unclear. Germline CDR1 is SEHNR and CDR2 is FQNEAQ (reference sequence). This CDR3 has 12 amino acids. Complete variable domain (other parts from reference TRBV7-9 and TRBJ2-1): DTGVSQNPRHKITKRGQNVTFRCDPISEHNRLYWYRQTLGQGPEFLTYFQNEAQLEKSRLLSDRFSAERPKGSFSTLEIQRTEQGDSAMYLCVSSPRDNEQFFGPGTRLTVL.

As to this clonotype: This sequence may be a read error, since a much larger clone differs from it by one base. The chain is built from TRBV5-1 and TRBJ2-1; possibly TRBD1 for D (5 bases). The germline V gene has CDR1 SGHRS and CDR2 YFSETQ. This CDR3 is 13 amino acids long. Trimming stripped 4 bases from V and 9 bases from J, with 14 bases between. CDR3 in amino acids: CASSTLQDIEQFF. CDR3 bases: TGCGCCAGCAGCACATTACAGGACATTGAGCAGTTCTTC.

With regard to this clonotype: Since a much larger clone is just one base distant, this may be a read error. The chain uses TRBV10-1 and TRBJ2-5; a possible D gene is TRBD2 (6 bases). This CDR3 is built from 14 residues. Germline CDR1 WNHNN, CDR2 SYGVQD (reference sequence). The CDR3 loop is CASSETRDQEIQYF. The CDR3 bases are TGCGCCAGCAGTGAGACGCGGGACCAAGAGATCCAGTACTTC.

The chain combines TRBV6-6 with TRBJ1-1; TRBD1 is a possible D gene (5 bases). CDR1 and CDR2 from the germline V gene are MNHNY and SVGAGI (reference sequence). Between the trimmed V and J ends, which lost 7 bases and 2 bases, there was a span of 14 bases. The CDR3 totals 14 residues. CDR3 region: CASTLQDSNTEAFF. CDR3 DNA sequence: TGTGCCAGCACTCTACAGGACTCTAACACTGAAGCTTTCTTT.

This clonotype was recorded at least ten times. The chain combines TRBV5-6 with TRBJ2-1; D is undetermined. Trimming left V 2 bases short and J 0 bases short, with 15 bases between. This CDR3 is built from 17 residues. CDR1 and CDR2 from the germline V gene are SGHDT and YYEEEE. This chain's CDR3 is CASSFIGAMSSYNEQFF. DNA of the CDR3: TGTGCCAGCAGCTTCATAGGAGCGATGAGCTCCTACAATGAGCAGTTCTTC.

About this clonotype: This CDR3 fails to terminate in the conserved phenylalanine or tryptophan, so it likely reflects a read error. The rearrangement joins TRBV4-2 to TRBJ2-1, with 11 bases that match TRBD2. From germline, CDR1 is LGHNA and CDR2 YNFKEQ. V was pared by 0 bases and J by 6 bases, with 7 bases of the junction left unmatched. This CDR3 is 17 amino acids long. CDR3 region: CASSQEPGLAGGNEQFL. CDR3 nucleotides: TGTGCCAGCAGCCAAGAGCCCGGGCTAGCGGGAGGCAATGAGCAGTTCTTA.

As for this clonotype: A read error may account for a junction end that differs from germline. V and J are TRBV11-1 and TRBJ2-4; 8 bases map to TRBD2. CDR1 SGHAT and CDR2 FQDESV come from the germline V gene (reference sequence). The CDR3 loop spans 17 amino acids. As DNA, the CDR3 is TGTGCCAGCAGCTTTCCCGGGGTTAGCGGGACGAAAAACATTCAGTCCTTC. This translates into CASSFPGVSGTKNIQSF.

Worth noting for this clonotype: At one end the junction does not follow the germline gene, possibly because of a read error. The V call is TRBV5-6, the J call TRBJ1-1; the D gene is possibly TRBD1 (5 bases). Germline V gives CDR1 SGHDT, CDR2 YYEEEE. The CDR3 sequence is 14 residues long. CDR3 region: CVSSPVGPNTEASF. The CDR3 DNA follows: TGTGTCAGCAGCCCCGTGGGACCAAACACTGAAGCTTCCTTT.

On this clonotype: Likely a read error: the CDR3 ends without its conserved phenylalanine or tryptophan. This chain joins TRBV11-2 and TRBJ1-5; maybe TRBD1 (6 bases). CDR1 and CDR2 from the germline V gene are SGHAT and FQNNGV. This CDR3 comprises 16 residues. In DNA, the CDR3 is TGTGCCAACAGCCTAAAAGGGGGATTGACGAATCAGCCCCAGCATTAT. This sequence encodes CANSLKGGLTNQPQHY.

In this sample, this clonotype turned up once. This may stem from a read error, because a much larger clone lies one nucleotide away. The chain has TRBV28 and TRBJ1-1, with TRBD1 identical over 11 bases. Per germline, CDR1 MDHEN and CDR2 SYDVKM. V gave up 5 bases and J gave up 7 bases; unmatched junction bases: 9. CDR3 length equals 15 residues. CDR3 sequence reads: CASSQPGQGGIEAFF. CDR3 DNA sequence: TGTGCCAGCAGTCAACCGGGACAGGGGGGCATTGAAGCTTTCTTT. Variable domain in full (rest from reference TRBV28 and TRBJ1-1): DVKVTQSSRYLVKRTGEKVFLECVQDMDHENMFWYRQDPGLGLRLIYFSYDVKMKEKGDIPEGYSVSREKKERFSLILESASTNQTSMYLCASSQPGQGGIEAFFGQGTRLTVV.

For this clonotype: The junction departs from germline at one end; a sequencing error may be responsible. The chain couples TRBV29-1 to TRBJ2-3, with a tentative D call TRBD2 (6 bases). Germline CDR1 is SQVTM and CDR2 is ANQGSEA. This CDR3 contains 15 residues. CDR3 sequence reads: CSFEGGADITDTHYF. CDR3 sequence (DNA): TGCAGCTTTGAGGGCGGGGCCGACATCACAGATACGCACTATTTT.